One T cell receptor (beta chain) is described in this entry. Antigen specificity is unknown. In germline, CDR1 is MNHEY, CDR2 SMNVEV (reference sequence). The J segment lost 4 bases and the V segment lost 0 bases, leaving 4 bases of the junction unmatched. This CDR3 has 15 amino acids. A quantitative 5'-RACE method, one with molecular barcodes, was used to make TCR beta libraries. TCRdb fed the 5' RACE reads into MiXCR, producing one record per CDR3 protein. The table lists 150,000 to 200,000 distinct CDR3 sequences, around a tenth of them singletons. The data were obtained in a study of CD8 T cells in ankylosing spondylitis. Study results and limitations: Disease-linked clones reportedly showed significant enrichment in matched ankylosing spondylitis synovial fluid. A TCR beta motif of several highly homologous variants seemed to mark ankylosing spondylitis blood.

The receptor was derived from a female donor with ankylosing spondylitis or in good health (not recorded which). The chain links TRBV27 to TRBJ2-5, with 8 bases identical to TRBD1. The sample taken for sequencing was blood, either unsorted or a sorted T cell fraction (not recorded which). The CDR3 loop is CASSLSSGQGETQYF. The CDR3 DNA reads as TGTGCCAGCAGTTTATCCTCCGGACAGGGAGAGACCCAGTACTTC.